This T cell receptor beta chain originates from a study of somatic mutations in cytotoxic T cells in rheumatoid arthritis (dated by TCRdb to 2015 to 2018). Some background on the complete study: Peripheral blood (approximately 27 ml EDTA) was collected from patients immediately after diagnosis and before any treatment began. Some T-cell populations stained with V beta antibodies were sorted by flow on a FACSAria II or Sony SH800 to nearly 100% purity, with sorted V beta1+ cells additionally subjected to TCRB sequencing. Patient and control groups had essentially identical median ages. Whether expanded CD8+ T-cell clones in untreated, newly diagnosed rheumatoid arthritis carry somatic mutations was the study question, and clonality was characterized with TCRB deep sequencing. A total of 65 or so rheumatoid arthritis patients and about 21 healthy controls underwent TCRB deep sequencing. Findings and caveats that apply to the study as a whole: Viral specificity could not be ruled out by absence from virus-specific databases, and the antigen targets of the expanded CD8+ clones remained unknown. In about an eighth of the roughly 65 patients, more than 20% of CD8+ cells belonged to the largest CD8+ clone, while several identical CD8+ TCRB sequences were shared between blood and synovial fluid. CD8+ clonality increased with age in patients (Spearman r of about 0.45) but not in healthy controls. The finding that TRBV07 was slightly underrepresented in patients was left unadjusted for multiple comparisons. CD8+ T-cell clonality in rheumatoid arthritis patients was not significantly different from that in age-matched healthy controls.

In the germline V gene, CDR1 corresponds to LGHNT and CDR2 to FRNRAP. The CDR3 measures 12 amino acids from cysteine to phenylalanine. Only the CDR3 part of the read is kept: 36 bases, read in frame from the first base. V sheds 6 bases and J sheds 6 bases, leaving 12 bases between their ends. TCRB CDR3 sequencing used the immunoSEQ assay on genomic DNA. Concerning the study's data processing: When patient CD8+ clones exceeding 1% were checked against published virus-specific TCRB sequences, only a few matched. The analyses included only productive TCRB rearrangements. Clonality was expressed as a Shannon entropy-based productive clonality index, with each clone defined by a unique TCRB CDR3 sequence. Repertoire overlap for a pair of samples was computed from each clone's template counts relative to total templates per sample. V-gene usage measured by flow cytometry correlated with TCRB sequencing V-gene usage, with a Spearman r of 0.61. Held by TCRdb, this immuneACCESS table contains in-frame sequences only and omits some clones. Under half of the omission traces to an unresolved V gene where checked; the cause of the rest is unknown. V, J and clone size were drawn from that table, and D and trimming were deduced from the DNA. The sample contains approximately 18,000 clones, about four fifths of them found a single time. Clones ranked in the top ten supply roughly 9.8% of the sample.

A word on this clone: Its antigen is currently not known. Base quality data are lacking; no much larger clone is found one base away.

Flow cytometry confirmed the purity of CD4+ and CD8+ cells that had been isolated by positive magnetic bead selection on an AutoMACS. After a first flow cytometry screen using a TCR V beta antibody panel, clonal expansions were characterized through TCRB deep sequencing of sorted CD8+ fractions. Ficoll-Paque PLUS density gradient separation was used to isolate peripheral blood mononuclear cells. Using Nucleospin Tissue or Tissue XS kits, DNA was extracted from CD4-enriched, CD8-enriched or PBMC samples, with quantification by a Qubit 2.0 fluorometer. This TCR derives from an adult with rheumatoid arthritis. The chain couples TRBV12-5 to TRBJ2-7; tentative D gene TRBD1, with 5 bases matching. Sequencing was performed on CD8+ T cells sorted from blood. The CDR3 sequence is CASGPTGFEQYF. The bases are TGTGCTAGTGGGCCTACAGGTTTCGAGCAGTACTTC.